This T cell receptor (beta chain) originates from a study of CD8+ T cells in alopecia areata. Study-wide points: Amid tofacitinib therapy, many expanded lesional clones stayed present in scalp and blood.

Treatment noted: oral pan-JAK inhibitor, 5-10 mg twice daily. Isolated RNA was reverse transcribed into cDNA used as the sequencing template. Libraries were prepared by immunoSEQ multiplex PCR; TCRdb keeps only in-frame clonotypes and omits some of them. The sample consists of about 210,000 clones, roughly two fifths of them appearing once. This clone was seen a handful of times. Its specificity is unknown. From germline, CDR1 is GTSNPN and CDR2 SVGIG (reference sequence). This CDR3 has 11 residues. Trimming removed 1 base at V and 10 bases at J, with 10 bases between. This rearrangement joins TRBV30 to TRBJ1-1; possible D gene TRBD1, 5 bases. Sample: CD4+ T cells sorted from blood, taken at approximately week 31, from a patient treated with tofacitinib. The TCR was taken from a human donor with alopecia areata. The CDR3 coding sequence is TGTGCCTGGAGTGCCCAGGGAAGAGCTTTCTTT. The encoded protein is CAWSAQGRAFF.